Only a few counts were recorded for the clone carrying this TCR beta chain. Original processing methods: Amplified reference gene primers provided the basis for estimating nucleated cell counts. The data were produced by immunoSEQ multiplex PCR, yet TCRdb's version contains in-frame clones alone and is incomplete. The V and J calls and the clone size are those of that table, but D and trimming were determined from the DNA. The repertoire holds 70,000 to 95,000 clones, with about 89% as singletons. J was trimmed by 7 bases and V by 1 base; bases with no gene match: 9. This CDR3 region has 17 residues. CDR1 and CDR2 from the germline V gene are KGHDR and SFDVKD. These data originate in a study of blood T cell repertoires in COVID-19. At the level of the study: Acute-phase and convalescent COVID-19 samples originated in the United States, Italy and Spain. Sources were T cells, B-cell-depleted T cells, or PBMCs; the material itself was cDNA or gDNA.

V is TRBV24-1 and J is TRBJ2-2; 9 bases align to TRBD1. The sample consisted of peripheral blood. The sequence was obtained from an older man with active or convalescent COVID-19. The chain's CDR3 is CATSDLKGGQGRGELFF. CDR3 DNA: TGTGCCACCAGTGATTTAAAAGGCGGACAGGGGCGCGGGGAGCTGTTTTTT.